The source of this T cell receptor beta chain is a study of Graves' ophthalmopathy and Graves' hyperthyroidism. Exclusion applied to patients with other autoimmune diseases, uncontrolled infections, pregnancy or lactation. Each diagnosis was determined on the basis of clinical symptoms, serum thyroxine, TRAb, thyroid ultrasound and orbital computed tomography. PBMCs came from about 10 ml of fresh peripheral blood. CDR1 is LGHNA and CDR2 is YNFKEQ in the germline V gene. The V end was cut by 4 bases, the J end by 1 base, with 17 bases between. There are 18 residues in the CDR3. Using RNA transcripts, the TCR beta CDR3 regions were amplified. HTBI-primed first-round RT-PCR preceded second-round multiplex PCR. Each CDR3 protein gets one entry after TCRdb re-called the multiplex PCR reads with MiXCR. The data contain under 250,000 distinct CDR3 sequences, 29% of them singletons. This clonotype was picked up many times.

The clonotype was recovered from a man aged 45-65 years with Graves' ophthalmopathy. This chain connects TRBV4-2 to TRBJ2-6, with unresolved D. Sequencing was performed on peripheral blood. DNA for the CDR3: TGTGCCAGCAGCCCAGTAAGGCAGGATAGTTCTGGGGCCAACGTCCTGACTTTC. Translating gives CASSPVRQDSSGANVLTF.